The rows below give T cell receptor beta chains drawn from one sample of a study of T cells in Graves' hyperthyroidism and ophthalmopathy. TCRdb independently ran MiXCR on the multiplex PCR reads; one entry per CDR3 protein. There are 650,000 to 750,000 distinct CDR3 sequences in the sample; 12% to 15% occur only once, and around 9.6% lies in the top ten. Sequencing input: blood. The receptor source for this set is a woman under 30 with Graves' hyperthyroidism. The CDR3 runs from the conserved cysteine through the conserved F or W. A D gene is named only where the DNA matches it firmly. Clone size appears in some rows only: once, few, many, or a class for an expanded clone.

>-|TRBV5-1|few|14|TRBJ1-4
CASSLVQGNEKLFF
TGCGCCAGCAGCTTGGTTCAGGGGAATGAAAAACTGTTTTTT
>-|TRBV7-2|few|15|TRBJ1-2
CASSRPKGPSYGYTF
TGTGCCAGCAGCCGCCCCAAGGGGCCTTCATATGGCTACACCTTC
>TRBD2|TRBV27|few|15|TRBJ2-7
CASRYGTSGLYEQYF
TGTGCCAGCAGATATGGGACTAGCGGACTCTACGAGCAGTACTTC
>TRBD1|TRBV20-1|many|13|TRBJ1-2
CSASRQGNYGYTF
TGCAGTGCTTCACGACAGGGTAACTATGGCTACACCTTC
>-|TRBV5-1|-|15|TRBJ1-1
CASSPPDTVSTEAFF
TGCGCCAGCAGCCCCCCGGACACCGTGAGCACTGAAGCTTTCTTT
>-|TRBV14|-|18|TRBJ2-6
CASSQNRESWSGANVLTF
TGTGCCAGCAGCCAAAACCGGGAGTCGTGGTCTGGGGCCAACGTCCTGACTTTC
>-|TRBV30|many|15|TRBJ2-7
CAWSDQGTRTYEQYF
TGTGCCTGGAGCGACCAAGGGACGAGAACCTACGAGCAGTACTTC
>-|TRBV18|-|14|TRBJ2-1
CASSPQGQNNEQFF
TGTGCCAGCTCACCTCAGGGTCAAAACAATGAGCAGTTCTTC
>-|TRBV10-2|-|17|TRBJ1-3
CASRIAGTPSSGNTIYF
TGCGCCAGCCGGATTGCCGGGACACCGAGCTCTGGAAACACCATATATTTT
>-|TRBV28|many|12|TRBJ2-2
CASKLNTGELFF
TGTGCCAGCAAGCTGAACACCGGGGAGCTGTTTTTT
>-|TRBV20-1|many|14|TRBJ1-5
CSARRDGAGQPQHF
TGCAGTGCTAGGCGGGACGGGGCCGGCCAGCCCCAGCATTTT
>TRBD2|TRBV20-1|many|14|TRBJ2-3
CSGLTSGRTDTQYF
TGCAGTGGACTCACTAGCGGGAGAACAGATACGCAGTATTTT
>TRBD2|TRBV19|few|13|TRBJ2-7
CASEKAGVEEQYF
TGTGCCAGCGAGAAAGCGGGAGTAGAGGAGCAGTACTTC
>TRBD1|TRBV19|-|15|TRBJ1-2
CASSITGTGSGGYTF
TGTGCCAGTAGTATCACCGGGACAGGGAGCGGTGGCTACACCTTC
>-|TRBV13|many|14|TRBJ1-1
CASSFPRVNTEAFF
TGTGCCAGCAGCTTTCCCAGGGTGAACACTGAAGCTTTCTTT
>-|TRBV9|-|16|TRBJ2-4
CASSRLGTLAKNIQYF
TGTGCCAGCAGCCGACTAGGGACGCTAGCCAAAAACATTCAGTACTTC
>-|TRBV19|-|16|TRBJ2-1
CASRLKVGVTYNEQFF
TGTGCCAGTCGCCTAAAAGTAGGGGTAACCTACAATGAGCAGTTCTTC
>TRBD1|TRBV2|many|15|TRBJ1-2
CASRAGQASSYGYTF
TGTGCCAGCAGAGCGGGACAGGCGTCTAGCTATGGCTACACCTTC
>-|TRBV7-2|many|15|TRBJ2-7
CASSQFRTTLYEQYF
TGTGCCAGCAGTCAATTCCGGACTACACTCTACGAGCAGTACTTC
>-|TRBV28|-|14|TRBJ1-5
CASNDKVGVQPQHF
TGTGCCAGCAATGACAAGGTGGGGGTCCAGCCCCAGCATTTT
>TRBD2|TRBV3-1|-|16|TRBJ2-1
CASSQGPSGRSQEQFF
TGTGCCAGCAGCCAAGGTCCTAGCGGGAGGTCCCAAGAGCAGTTCTTC
>-|TRBV5-1|few|14|TRBJ2-7
CASSLDRRNYEQYF
TGCGCCAGCAGCTTGGACAGGCGAAACTACGAGCAGTACTTC
>TRBD2|TRBV20-1|-|16|TRBJ2-4
CSAKGVSGRAKNIQYF
TGCAGTGCTAAGGGCGTCAGCGGGAGGGCCAAAAACATTCAGTACTTC
>-|TRBV5-1|once|14|TRBJ2-7
CASSHEADSYEQYF
TGCGCCAGCAGCCACGAAGCGGACTCCTACGAGCAGTACTTC
>TRBD1|TRBV29-1|-|14|TRBJ1-4
CSVDGGTDNEKLFF
TGCAGCGTTGATGGCGGGACAGATAATGAAAAACTGTTTTTT
>TRBD2|TRBV7-2|many|16|TRBJ2-7
CASSLALTSGSYEQYF
TGTGCCAGCAGCTTAGCATTAACAAGCGGGAGCTACGAGCAGTACTTC
>-|TRBV6-1|many|14|TRBJ2-1
CASSRGTAYNEQFF
TGTGCCAGCAGTCGCGGGACAGCCTACAATGAGCAGTTCTTC
>-|TRBV12-3/TRBV12-4|-|13|TRBJ2-7
CASSPPAPYEQYF
TGTGCCAGCAGTCCCCCCGCGCCTTACGAGCAGTACTTC
>-|TRBV9|many|13|TRBJ1-5
CASSVSGNQPQHF
TGTGCCAGCAGTGTCTCGGGCAATCAGCCCCAGCATTTT
>-|TRBV4-3|few|13|TRBJ1-1
CASSQDTRAEAFF
TGCGCCAGCAGCCAAGATACCCGCGCTGAAGCTTTCTTT
>TRBD2|TRBV4-2|few|18|TRBJ2-7
CASSQGVSGRAIFYEQYF
TGTGCCAGCAGCCAAGGAGTTAGCGGGAGGGCCATTTTTTACGAGCAGTACTTC
>TRBD2|TRBV28|few|17|TRBJ2-1
CASSLGVGLAVYNEQFF
TGTGCCAGCAGTTTGGGAGTGGGACTAGCGGTCTACAATGAGCAGTTCTTC
>-|TRBV29-1|-|12|TRBJ1-2
CSAGDRNYGYTF
TGCAGCGCTGGCGACAGGAACTATGGCTACACCTTC
>TRBD2|TRBV20-1|many|16|TRBJ2-2
CSARPTSGSVSGELFF
TGCAGTGCTAGGCCGACTAGCGGGAGTGTGAGCGGGGAGCTGTTTTTT
>-|TRBV20-1|-|12|TRBJ2-1
CSATTGYNEQFF
TGCAGTGCAACAACAGGGTACAATGAGCAGTTCTTC
>-|TRBV20-1|few|14|TRBJ1-1
CSARGPRGSAEAFF
TGCAGTGCTAGAGGGCCTCGGGGTTCCGCGGAAGCTTTCTTT
>-|TRBV5-1|few|15|TRBJ1-2
CASSLDQGISTGYTF
TGCGCCAGCAGCTTGGATCAGGGGATTTCGACTGGCTACACCTTC
>TRBD1|TRBV12-3/TRBV12-4|many|17|TRBJ2-2
CASSFSLTGRPTGELFF
TGTGCCAGCAGTTTTTCTTTGACAGGGCGGCCCACCGGGGAGCTGTTTTTT
>-|TRBV9|few|14|TRBJ2-1
CASSVSGQHNEQFF
TGTGCCAGCAGCGTATCCGGCCAACACAATGAGCAGTTCTTC
>-|TRBV12-3/TRBV12-4|many|18|TRBJ2-1
CASSFDMTKGGMYNEQFF
TGTGCCAGCAGTTTTGACATGACCAAGGGCGGTATGTACAATGAGCAGTTCTTC
>-|TRBV12-3/TRBV12-4|-|13|TRBJ2-3
CASSFERTDTQYF
TGTGCCAGCAGTTTTGAGAGGACAGATACGCAGTATTTT
>TRBD2|TRBV2|-|16|TRBJ2-7
CASRQPGGRDIYEQYF
TGTGCCAGCAGGCAGCCGGGCGGGAGAGATATCTACGAGCAGTACTTC
>TRBD2|TRBV20-1|few|16|TRBJ2-2
CSARLAGGPDTGELFF
TGCAGTGCCAGACTAGCGGGAGGGCCCGACACCGGGGAGCTGTTTTTT
>TRBD1|TRBV20-1|many|12|TRBJ1-2
CSAAGRGRGYTF
TGCAGTGCCGCGGGCAGGGGGAGAGGCTACACCTTC
>TRBD1|TRBV19|-|15|TRBJ2-1
CASSETGKDYNEQFF
TGTGCCAGTTCCGAGACAGGGAAGGACTACAATGAGCAGTTCTTC
>TRBD2|TRBV11-2|many|14|TRBJ2-2
CASSLASGTGELFF
TGTGCCAGCAGCTTAGCTAGCGGGACCGGGGAGCTGTTTTTT
>TRBD1|TRBV9|-|16|TRBJ1-3
CASSRGQGVYGNTIYF
TGTGCCAGCAGCCGTGGACAGGGGGTATATGGAAACACCATATATTTT
>TRBD2|TRBV7-9|few|15|TRBJ2-5
CANSLTSGSRETQYF
TGTGCCAACAGCCTAACTAGCGGGAGTAGAGAGACCCAGTACTTC
>-|TRBV28|many|15|TRBJ2-1
CASSLHSPRAHEQFF
TGTGCCAGCAGTTTACATAGTCCGAGGGCCCATGAGCAGTTCTTC
>TRBD2|TRBV2|many|14|TRBJ2-7
CASTGLAGVYEQYF
TGTGCCAGCACCGGACTAGCGGGAGTTTACGAGCAGTACTTC
>TRBD2|TRBV4-1|-|15|TRBJ2-7
CASGTLAGGSYEQYF
TGCGCCAGCGGGACTCTAGCGGGAGGATCCTACGAGCAGTACTTC
>-|TRBV15|few|12|TRBJ2-4
CATSRAGDIQYF
TGTGCCACCAGCAGAGCCGGGGACATTCAGTACTTC
>TRBD1|TRBV9|many|14|TRBJ1-2
CASNSGQGYDGYTF
TGTGCCAGCAACTCGGGACAGGGGTATGATGGCTACACCTTC
>TRBD2|TRBV28|few|17|TRBJ2-2
CASSSLHRGGYTGELFF
TGTGCCAGCAGTTCTCTTCATCGGGGGGGTTACACCGGGGAGCTGTTTTTT
>TRBD1|TRBV10-1|many|16|TRBJ2-2
CASSPGQEPNTGELFF
TGCGCCAGCAGCCCTGGACAGGAACCGAACACCGGGGAGCTGTTTTTT
>TRBD2|TRBV12-3/TRBV12-4|-|15|TRBJ2-7
CASSPSSAGGYEQYF
TGTGCCAGCAGCCCCTCATCAGCGGGAGGGTACGAGCAGTACTTC
>-|TRBV11-2|many|15|TRBJ2-7
CASSYQRGEPYEQYF
TGTGCCAGCAGCTACCAAAGGGGTGAACCCTACGAGCAGTACTTC
>TRBD2|TRBV20-1|few|15|TRBJ2-1
CSAETSGRVGNEQFF
TGCAGTGCGGAGACTAGCGGGAGGGTTGGGAATGAGCAGTTCTTC
>-|TRBV10-2|few|11|TRBJ1-1
CASMKNTEAFF
TGCGCCAGCATGAAGAACACTGAAGCTTTCTTT
>-|TRBV6-1|many|15|TRBJ1-2
CASSDPGTINYGYTF
TGTGCCAGCAGTGACCCCGGGACAATCAACTATGGCTACACCTTC